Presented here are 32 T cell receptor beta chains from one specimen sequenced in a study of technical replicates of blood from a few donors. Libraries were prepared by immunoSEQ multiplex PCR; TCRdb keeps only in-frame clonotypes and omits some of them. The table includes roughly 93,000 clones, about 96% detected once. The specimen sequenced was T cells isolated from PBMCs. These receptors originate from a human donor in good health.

The CDR3 protein is CASSLSLAGSNEQFF. The CDR3 bases are TGTGCCAGCAGTTTATCACTAGCGGGTTCCAATGAGCAGTTCTTC. The chain is built from TRBV28 and TRBJ2-1; 9 bases match TRBD2. CDR3 length: 15 residues. From germline, CDR1 is MDHEN and CDR2 SYDVKM. The V and J ends lost 1 base and 6 bases, in that order; junction bases with no gene match: 4.

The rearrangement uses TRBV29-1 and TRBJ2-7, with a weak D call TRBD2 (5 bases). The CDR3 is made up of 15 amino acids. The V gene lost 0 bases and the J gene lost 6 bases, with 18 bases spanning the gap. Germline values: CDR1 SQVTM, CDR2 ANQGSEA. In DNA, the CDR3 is TGCAGCGTTGAAGATGTTAGCGTAGGGAAGGGCGAGCAGTACTTC. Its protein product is CSVEDVSVGKGEQYF.

The CDR3 region has the DNA TGTGCCAGCAGTCTCGCCTCAGGGGCCTACGAGCAGTACTTC. Protein product: CASSLASGAYEQYF. The chain has TRBV28 and TRBJ2-7, with a tentative D call TRBD1 (6 bases). The germline CDR1 and CDR2 sequences are MDHEN and SYDVKM. Trimming pared 5 bases from V and 2 bases from J, leaving 13 bases between. The CDR3 is 14 residues long.

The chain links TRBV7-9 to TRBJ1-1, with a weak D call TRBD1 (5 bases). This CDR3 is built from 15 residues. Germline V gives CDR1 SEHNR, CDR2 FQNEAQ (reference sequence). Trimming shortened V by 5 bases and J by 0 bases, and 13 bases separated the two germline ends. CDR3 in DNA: TGTGCCAGCAGCGCACCACAGGTATTGAACACTGAAGCTTTCTTT. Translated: CASSAPQVLNTEAFF.

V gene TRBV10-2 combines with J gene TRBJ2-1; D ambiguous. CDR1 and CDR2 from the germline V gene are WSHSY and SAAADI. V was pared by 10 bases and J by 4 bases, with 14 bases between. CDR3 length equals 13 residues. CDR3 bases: TGCGCCACCGAATCGACACTTTACAATGAGCAGTTCTTC. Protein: CATESTLYNEQFF.

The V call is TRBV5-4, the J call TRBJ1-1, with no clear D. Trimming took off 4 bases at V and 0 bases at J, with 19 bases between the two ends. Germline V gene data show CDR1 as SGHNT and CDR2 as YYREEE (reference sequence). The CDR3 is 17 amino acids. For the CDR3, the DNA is TGTGCCAGCAGCGGCTCGGGGAGCTCAGATATGAACACTGAAGCTTTCTTT. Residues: CASSGSGSSDMNTEAFF.

Here the CDR3 reads CASSTTGLDGYTF. DNA for the CDR3: TGTGCCAGCAGTACGACAGGGCTAGATGGCTACACCTTC. This chain joins TRBV28 and TRBJ1-2; 7 bases are a match to TRBD1. Losses at the gene ends were 5 bases for V and 6 bases for J; bases not matched to a gene: 6. CDR3 length equals 13 residues. Germline V gene data show CDR1 as MDHEN and CDR2 as SYDVKM.

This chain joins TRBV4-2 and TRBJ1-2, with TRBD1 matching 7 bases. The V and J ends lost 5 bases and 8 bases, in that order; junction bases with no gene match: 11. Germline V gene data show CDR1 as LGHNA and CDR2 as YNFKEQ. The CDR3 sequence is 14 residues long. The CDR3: CASSTRQGVQGYTF. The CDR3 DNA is TGTGCCAGCAGCACCCGACAGGGAGTTCAGGGCTACACCTTC.

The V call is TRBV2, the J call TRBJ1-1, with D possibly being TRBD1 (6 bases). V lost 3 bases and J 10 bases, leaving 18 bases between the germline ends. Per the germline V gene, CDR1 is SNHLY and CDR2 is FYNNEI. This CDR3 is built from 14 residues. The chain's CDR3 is CASSDTGTQVGAFF. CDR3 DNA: TGTGCCAGCAGTGATACCGGGACACAAGTGGGAGCTTTCTTT.

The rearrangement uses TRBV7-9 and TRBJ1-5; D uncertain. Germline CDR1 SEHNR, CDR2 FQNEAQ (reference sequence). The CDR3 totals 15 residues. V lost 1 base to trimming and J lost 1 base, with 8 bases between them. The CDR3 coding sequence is TGTGCCAGCAGCTTAGTCACAGAGAGCAATCAGCCCCAGCATTTT. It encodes CASSLVTESNQPQHF.

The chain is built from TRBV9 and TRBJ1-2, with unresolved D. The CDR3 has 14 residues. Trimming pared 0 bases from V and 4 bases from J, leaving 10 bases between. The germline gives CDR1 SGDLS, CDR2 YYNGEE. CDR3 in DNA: TGTGCCAGCAGCGTAGGTCGGTCGGGCTATGGCTACACCTTC. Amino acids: CASSVGRSGYGYTF.

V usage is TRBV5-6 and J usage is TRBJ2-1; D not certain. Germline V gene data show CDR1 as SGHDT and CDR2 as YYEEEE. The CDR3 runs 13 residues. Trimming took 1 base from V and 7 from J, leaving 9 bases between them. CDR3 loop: CASSLLRDNEQFF. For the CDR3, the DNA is TGTGCCAGCAGCTTGTTACGCGATAATGAGCAGTTCTTC.

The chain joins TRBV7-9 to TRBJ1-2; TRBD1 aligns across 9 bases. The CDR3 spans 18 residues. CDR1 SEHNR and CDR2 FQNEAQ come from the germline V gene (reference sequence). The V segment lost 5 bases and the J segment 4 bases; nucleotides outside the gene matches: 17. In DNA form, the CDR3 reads TGTGCCAGCAGCGCCGGGACAGGGACGCCCCAGCGGAGCTATGGCTACACCTTC. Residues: CASSAGTGTPQRSYGYTF.

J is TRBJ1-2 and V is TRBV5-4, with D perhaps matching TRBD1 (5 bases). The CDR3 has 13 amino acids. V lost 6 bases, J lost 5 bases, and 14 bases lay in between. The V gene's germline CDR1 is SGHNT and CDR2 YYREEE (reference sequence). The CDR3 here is CASNTDSSYGYTF. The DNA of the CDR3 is TGTGCCAGCAACACAGACAGTTCATATGGCTACACCTTC.

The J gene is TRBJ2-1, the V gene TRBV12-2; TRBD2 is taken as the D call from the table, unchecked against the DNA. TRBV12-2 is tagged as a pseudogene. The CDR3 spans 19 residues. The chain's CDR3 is CASRSVGTSGSYLGDEQFF. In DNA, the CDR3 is TGTGCAAGTCGCTCCGTGGGGACTAGCGGGAGTTATCTTGGCGATGAGCAGTTCTTC.

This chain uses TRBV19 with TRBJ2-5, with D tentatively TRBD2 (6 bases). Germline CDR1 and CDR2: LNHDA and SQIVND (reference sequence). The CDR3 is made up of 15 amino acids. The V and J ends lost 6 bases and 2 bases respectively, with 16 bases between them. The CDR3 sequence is CASRGDSGDQETQYF. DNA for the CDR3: TGTGCCAGTAGGGGGGACTCGGGTGATCAAGAGACCCAGTACTTC.

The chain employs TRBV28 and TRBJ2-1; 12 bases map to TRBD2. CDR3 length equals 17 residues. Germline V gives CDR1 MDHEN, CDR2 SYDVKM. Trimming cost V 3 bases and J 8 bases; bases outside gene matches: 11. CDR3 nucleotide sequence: TGTGCCAGCAGTTTCGCTAGCGGGGGGGCTCCTTGGGATGAGCAGTTCTTC. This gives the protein CASSFASGGAPWDEQFF.

The DNA for the CDR3 is TGTGCCAGCAGTGAAGCGCTCGGGAGGGGCCAAGAGACCCAGTACTTC. Translation gives CASSEALGRGQETQYF. V usage is TRBV2 and J usage is TRBJ2-5, with 8 bases fitting TRBD2. The ends lost 0 bases at V and 1 base at J; junction bases unmatched: 4. Germline V gene lookup returns CDR1 SNHLY and CDR2 FYNNEI. The CDR3 consists of 16 residues.

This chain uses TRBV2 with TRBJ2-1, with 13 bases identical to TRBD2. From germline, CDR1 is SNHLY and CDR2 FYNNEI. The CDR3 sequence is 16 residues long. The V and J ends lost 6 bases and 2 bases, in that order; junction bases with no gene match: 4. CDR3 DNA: TGTGCCAGCAGAAAGGGGACTAGCGGGACCTACAATGAGCAGTTCTTC. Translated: CASRKGTSGTYNEQFF.

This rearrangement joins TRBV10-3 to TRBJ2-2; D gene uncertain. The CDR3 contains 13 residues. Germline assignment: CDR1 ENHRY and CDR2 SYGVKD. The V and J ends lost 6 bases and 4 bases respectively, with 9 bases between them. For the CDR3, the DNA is TGTGCCATCAGCAACTCGAGCACCGGGGAGCTGTTTTTT. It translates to CAISNSSTGELFF.

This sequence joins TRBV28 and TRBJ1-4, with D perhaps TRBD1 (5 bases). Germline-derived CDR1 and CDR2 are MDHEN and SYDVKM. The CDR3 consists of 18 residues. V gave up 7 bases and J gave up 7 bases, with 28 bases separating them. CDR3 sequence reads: CASTPISLGRGGGEKLFF. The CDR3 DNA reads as TGTGCCAGCACCCCTATTTCCCTAGGGCGGGGGGGAGGTGAAAAACTGTTTTTT.

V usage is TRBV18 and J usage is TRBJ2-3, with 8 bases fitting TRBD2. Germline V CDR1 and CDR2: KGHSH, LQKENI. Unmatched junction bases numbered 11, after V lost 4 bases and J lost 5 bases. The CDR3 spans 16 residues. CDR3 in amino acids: CASSRESGSGLDTQYF. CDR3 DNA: TGTGCCAGCTCACGGGAGAGCGGGAGCGGGTTAGATACGCAGTATTTT. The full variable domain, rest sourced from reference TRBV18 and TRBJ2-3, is NAGVMQNPRHLVRRRGQEARLRCSPMKGHSHVYWYRQLPEEGLKFMVYLQKENIIDESGMPKERFSAEFPKEGPSILRIQQVVRGDSAAYFCASSRESGSGLDTQYFGPGTRLTVL.

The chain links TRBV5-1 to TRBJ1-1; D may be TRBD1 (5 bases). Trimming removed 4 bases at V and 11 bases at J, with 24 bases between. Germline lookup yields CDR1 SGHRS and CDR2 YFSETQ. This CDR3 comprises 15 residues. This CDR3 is CASSLLIDRDDVAFF. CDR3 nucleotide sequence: TGCGCCAGCAGCCTACTCATCGACAGAGATGATGTGGCTTTCTTT.

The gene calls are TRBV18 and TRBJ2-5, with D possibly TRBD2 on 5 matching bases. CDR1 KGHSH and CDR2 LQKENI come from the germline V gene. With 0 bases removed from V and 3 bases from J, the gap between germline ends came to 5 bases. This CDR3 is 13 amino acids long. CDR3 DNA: TGTGCCAGCTCACCACCGCGGGAAGAGACCCAGTACTTC. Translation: CASSPPREETQYF.

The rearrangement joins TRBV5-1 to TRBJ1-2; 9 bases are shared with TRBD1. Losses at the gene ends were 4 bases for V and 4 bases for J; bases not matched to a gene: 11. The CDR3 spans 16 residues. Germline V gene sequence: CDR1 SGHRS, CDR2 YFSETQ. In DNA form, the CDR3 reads TGCGCCAGCAGCGGGATCGGGACAGGGCTCGGCTATGGCTACACCTTC. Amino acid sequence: CASSGIGTGLGYGYTF.

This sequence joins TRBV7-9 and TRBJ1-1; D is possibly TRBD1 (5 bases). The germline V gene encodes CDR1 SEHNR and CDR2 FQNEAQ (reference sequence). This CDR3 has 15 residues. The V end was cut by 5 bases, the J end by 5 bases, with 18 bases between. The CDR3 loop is CASSPAGGLLTEAFF. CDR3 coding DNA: TGTGCCAGCAGCCCAGCCGGGGGTTTATTAACTGAAGCTTTCTTT.

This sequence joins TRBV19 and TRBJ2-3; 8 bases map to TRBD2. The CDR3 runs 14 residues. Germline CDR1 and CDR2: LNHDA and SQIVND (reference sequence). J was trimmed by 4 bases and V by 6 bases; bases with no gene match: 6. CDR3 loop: CASRSGGRPDTQYF. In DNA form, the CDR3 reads TGTGCCAGTAGGTCGGGGGGGCGCCCAGATACGCAGTATTTT.

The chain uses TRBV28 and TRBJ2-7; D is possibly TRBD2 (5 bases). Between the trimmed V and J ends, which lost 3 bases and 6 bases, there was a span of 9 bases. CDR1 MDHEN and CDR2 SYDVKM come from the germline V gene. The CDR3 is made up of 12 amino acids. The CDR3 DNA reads TGTGCCAGCAGTTTTAGCCTAGCCGAGCAGTACTTC. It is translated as CASSFSLAEQYF.

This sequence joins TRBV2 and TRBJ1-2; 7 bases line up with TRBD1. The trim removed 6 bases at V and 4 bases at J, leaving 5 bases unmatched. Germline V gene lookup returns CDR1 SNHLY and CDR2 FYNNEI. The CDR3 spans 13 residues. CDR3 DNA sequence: TGTGCCAGCAGCCTACAGGGGCCCTATGGCTACACCTTC. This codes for CASSLQGPYGYTF.

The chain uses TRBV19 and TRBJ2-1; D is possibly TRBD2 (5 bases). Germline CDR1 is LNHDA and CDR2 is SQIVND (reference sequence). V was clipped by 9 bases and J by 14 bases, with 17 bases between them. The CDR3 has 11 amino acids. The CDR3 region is CARPLGDLEFF. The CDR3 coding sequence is TGTGCCAGACCCCTCGGGGATCTTGAGTTCTTC.

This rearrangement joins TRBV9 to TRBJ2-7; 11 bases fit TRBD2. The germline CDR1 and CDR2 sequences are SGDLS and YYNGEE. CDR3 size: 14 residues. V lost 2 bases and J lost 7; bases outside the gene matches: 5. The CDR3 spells CASSVSGRAREQYF. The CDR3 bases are TGTGCCAGCAGCGTTAGCGGGAGGGCCCGAGAGCAGTACTTC.

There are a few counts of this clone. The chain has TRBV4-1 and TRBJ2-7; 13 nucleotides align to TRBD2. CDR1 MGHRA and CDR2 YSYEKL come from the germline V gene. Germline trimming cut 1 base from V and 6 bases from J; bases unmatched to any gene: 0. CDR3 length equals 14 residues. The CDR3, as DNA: TGCGCCAGCAGCCAAGGGACTAGCGGGAGCGAGCAGTACTTC. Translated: CASSQGTSGSEQYF.